These 9 T cell receptor beta chains were sequenced from one sample in a study of T-cell memory formation after mild COVID-19. TCRdb used MiXCR to reprocess the 5' RACE reads, holding one entry per CDR3 protein. This table has 85,000 to 120,000 distinct CDR3 sequences, approximately 13% appearing once. Sequenced: PBMCs or a T cell subset sorted from them (not recorded which). All receptors derive from an adult woman who had mild COVID-19 (a few samples of this study predate the infection). Cell type and time point are not known.

The CDR3 DNA reads TGTGCCAGCAGTTTAGCATTTCGAGAGAACACTGAAGCTTTCTTT. Translated: CASSLAFRENTEAFF. This chain uses TRBV12-3 or TRBV12-4 with TRBJ1-1; D not certain. The CDR3 loop spans 15 amino acids. V was trimmed by 0 bases and J by 1 base, leaving 9 bases between them.

V gene TRBV5-5 combines with J gene TRBJ2-2; no clear D. The germline CDR1 and CDR2 sequences are SGHKS and YYEKEE (reference sequence). The length of the CDR3 is 14 residues. Deletions cut 1 base from V and 3 bases from J, with 7 bases between. The CDR3 DNA reads as TGTGCCAGCAGCTTGCCCGTAGACACCGGGGAGCTGTTTTTT. Its protein product is CASSLPVDTGELFF. Full variable domain (missing parts from reference TRBV5-5 and TRBJ2-2): DAGVTQSPTHLIKTRGQQVTLRCSPISGHKSVSWYQQVLGQGPQFIFQYYEKEERGRGNFPDRFSARQFPNYSSELNVNALLLGDSALYLCASSLPVDTGELFFGEGSRLTVL.

Only a few counts were recorded for this clonotype. This chain joins TRBV4-1 and TRBJ2-5; TRBD1 aligns across 8 bases. The ends lost 0 bases at V and 8 bases at J; junction bases unmatched: 5. Germline values: CDR1 MGHRA, CDR2 YSYEKL. This CDR3 is built from 14 residues. DNA for the CDR3: TGCGCCAGCAGCCAAGACAGGGGGCTGTTTACCCAGTACTTC. This gives the protein CASSQDRGLFTQYF.

This clonotype was recorded a few times. The chain is built from TRBV24-1 and TRBJ2-2; TRBD2 matches 13 bases. The V gene end was trimmed by 4 bases and the J gene end by 4 bases; junction bases not matched to a gene: 2. CDR1 and CDR2 from the germline V gene are KGHDR and SFDVKD. This CDR3 has 16 residues. The DNA of the CDR3 is TGTGCCACCAGTGAGGGACTAGCGGGGATCACCGGGGAGCTGTTTTTT. It codes for CATSEGLAGITGELFF.

This clonotype was observed a few times. This chain uses TRBV27 with TRBJ2-1; D may be TRBD1 (5 bases). The CDR3 has 16 amino acids. V shed 2 bases and J shed 5 bases, with 16 bases lying between them. The germline V gene encodes CDR1 MNHEY and CDR2 SMNVEV (reference sequence). The CDR3 here is CASSLGAFLVDNEQFF. In nucleotides, the CDR3 is TGTGCCAGCAGTTTAGGGGCATTTCTAGTGGACAATGAGCAGTTCTTC.

A few counts support this clonotype. The V call is TRBV20-1, the J call TRBJ2-1; the match to TRBD2 covers 8 bases. The CDR3 is 15 residues long. CDR1 is DFQATT, CDR2 SNEGSKA, per germline (reference sequence). Trimming at V came to 0 bases and at J to 5 bases, leaving 6 bases not matched to a gene. The CDR3 nucleotides are TGCAGTGCTAGAGATCCGGGGGGGCACAACAATGAGCAGTTCTTC. Translation gives CSARDPGGHNNEQFF.

This clonotype was counted a few times. The rearrangement links TRBV4-2 to TRBJ2-7, with 9 bases matching TRBD1. Looked up from germline, CDR1 is LGHNA and CDR2 is YNFKEQ. Trimming took 1 base from V and 2 from J; bases not matched to a gene: 6. CDR3 size: 16 residues. CDR3 DNA sequence: TGTGCCAGCAGCCAAGGGGGACAGGGTAAACCCTACGAGCAGTACTTC. Its protein is CASSQGGQGKPYEQYF.

This clonotype was picked up a small number of times. The chain recombines TRBV27 with TRBJ2-2, with 9 bases identical to TRBD1. Germline CDR1 MNHEY, CDR2 SMNVEV (reference sequence). This CDR3 is 13 amino acids long. V trimming: 9 bases; J trimming: 8 bases; junction bases outside the gene matches: 7. The CDR3 reads CASSNRGPGELFF. The CDR3 DNA reads TGTGCCAGTAGTAACAGGGGGCCGGGGGAGCTGTTTTTT.

This clonotype appeared a few times. The rearrangement uses TRBV11-2 and TRBJ1-1; TRBD1 matches 8 bases. Germline V gene data show CDR1 as SGHAT and CDR2 as FQNNGV. Unmatched junction bases numbered 8, after V lost 2 bases and J lost 3 bases. The CDR3 spans 16 residues. The CDR3 sequence: CASSLLGQEGYTEAFF. In nucleotides, the CDR3 is TGTGCCAGCAGCTTATTGGGACAGGAGGGGTACACTGAAGCTTTCTTT.